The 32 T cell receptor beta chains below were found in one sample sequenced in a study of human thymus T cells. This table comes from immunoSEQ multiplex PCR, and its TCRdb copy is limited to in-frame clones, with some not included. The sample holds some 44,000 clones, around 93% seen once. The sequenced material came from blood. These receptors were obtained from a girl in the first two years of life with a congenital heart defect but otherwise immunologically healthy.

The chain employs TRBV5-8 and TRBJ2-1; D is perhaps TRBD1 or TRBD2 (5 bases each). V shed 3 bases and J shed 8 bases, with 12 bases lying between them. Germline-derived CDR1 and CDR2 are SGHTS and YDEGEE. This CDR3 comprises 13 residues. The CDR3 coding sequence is TGTGCCAGCAGCTCTACTAGGGACGATGAGCAGTTCTTC. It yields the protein CASSSTRDDEQFF.

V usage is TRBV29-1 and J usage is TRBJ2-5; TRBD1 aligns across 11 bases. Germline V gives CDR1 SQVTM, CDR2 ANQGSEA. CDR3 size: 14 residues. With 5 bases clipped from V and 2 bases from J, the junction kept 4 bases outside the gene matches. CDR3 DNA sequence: TGCAGCGTTAAGGACAGGGGGCGACAAGAGACCCAGTACTTC. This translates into CSVKDRGRQETQYF.

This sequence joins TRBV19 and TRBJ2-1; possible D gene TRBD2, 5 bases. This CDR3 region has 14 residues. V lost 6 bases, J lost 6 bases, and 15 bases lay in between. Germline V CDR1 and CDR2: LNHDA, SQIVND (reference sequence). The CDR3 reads CASREGEGSNEQFF. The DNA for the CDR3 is TGTGCCAGTAGAGAGGGAGAAGGGTCCAATGAGCAGTTCTTC. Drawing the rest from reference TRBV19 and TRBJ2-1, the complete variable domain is DGGITQSPKYLFRKEGQNVTLSCEQNLNHDAMYWYRQDPGQGLRLIYYSQIVNDFQKGDIAEGYSVSREKKESFPLTVTSAQKNPTAFYLCASREGEGSNEQFFGPGTRLTVL.

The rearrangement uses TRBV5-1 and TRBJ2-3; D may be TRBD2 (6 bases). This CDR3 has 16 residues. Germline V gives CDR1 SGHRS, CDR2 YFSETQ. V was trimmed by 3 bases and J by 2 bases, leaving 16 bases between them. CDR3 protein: CASSWRGRVITDTQYF. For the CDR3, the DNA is TGCGCCAGCAGCTGGCGGGGCAGGGTTATCACAGATACGCAGTATTTT. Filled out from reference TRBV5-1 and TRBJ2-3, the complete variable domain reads KAGVTQTPRYLIKTRGQQVTLSCSPISGHRSVSWYQQTPGQGLQFLFEYFSETQRNKGNFPGRFSGRQFSNSRSEMNVSTLELGDSALYLCASSWRGRVITDTQYFGPGTRLTVL.

CDR3: CASRKGGGLAGLNTGELFF. Written as DNA, the CDR3 is TGTGCCAGCAGAAAAGGGGGGGGACTAGCGGGATTGAACACCGGGGAGCTGTTTTTT. The chain employs TRBV21-1 and TRBJ2-2; the table assigns TRBD2, which was not confirmed against the DNA. TRBV21-1 is a pseudogene locus. The length of the CDR3 is 19 residues.

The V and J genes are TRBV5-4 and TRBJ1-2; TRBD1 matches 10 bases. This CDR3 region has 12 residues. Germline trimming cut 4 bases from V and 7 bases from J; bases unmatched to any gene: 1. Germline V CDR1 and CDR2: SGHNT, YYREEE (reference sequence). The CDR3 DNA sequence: TGTGCCAGCAGCCGGGACAGGGGTGGCTACACCTTC. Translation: CASSRDRGGYTF.

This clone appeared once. CDR3 protein: CASSILAGGFETQYF. The CDR3, as DNA: TGTGCCAGCAGTATCCTAGCGGGAGGTTTTGAGACCCAGTACTTC. V and J are TRBV27 and TRBJ2-5, with 11 bases fitting TRBD2. Germline values: CDR1 MNHEY, CDR2 SMNVEV (reference sequence). The V gene end was trimmed by 5 bases and the J gene end by 5 bases; junction bases not matched to a gene: 7. CDR3 length equals 15 residues.

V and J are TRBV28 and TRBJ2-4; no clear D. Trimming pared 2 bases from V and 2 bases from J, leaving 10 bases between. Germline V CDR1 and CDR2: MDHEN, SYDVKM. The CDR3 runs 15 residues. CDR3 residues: CASSLVGITKNIQYF. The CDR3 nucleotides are TGTGCCAGCAGTTTAGTAGGAATTACCAAAAACATTCAGTACTTC.

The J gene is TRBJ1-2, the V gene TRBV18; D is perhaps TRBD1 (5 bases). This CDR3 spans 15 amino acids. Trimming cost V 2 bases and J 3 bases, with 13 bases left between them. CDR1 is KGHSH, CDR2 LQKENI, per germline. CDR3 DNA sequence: TGTGCCAGCTCACCAATGACCGGGACTGACTATGGCTACACCTTC. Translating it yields CASSPMTGTDYGYTF.

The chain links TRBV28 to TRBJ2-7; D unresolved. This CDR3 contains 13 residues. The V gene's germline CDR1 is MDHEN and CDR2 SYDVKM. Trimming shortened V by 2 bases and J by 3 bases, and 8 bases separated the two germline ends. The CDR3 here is CASSLDGVYEQYF. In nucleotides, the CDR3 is TGTGCCAGCAGTTTAGACGGTGTCTACGAGCAGTACTTC. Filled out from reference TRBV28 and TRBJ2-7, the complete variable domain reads DVKVTQSSRYLVKRTGEKVFLECVQDMDHENMFWYRQDPGLGLRLIYFSYDVKMKEKGDIPEGYSVSREKKERFSLILESASTNQTSMYLCASSLDGVYEQYFGPGTRLTVT.

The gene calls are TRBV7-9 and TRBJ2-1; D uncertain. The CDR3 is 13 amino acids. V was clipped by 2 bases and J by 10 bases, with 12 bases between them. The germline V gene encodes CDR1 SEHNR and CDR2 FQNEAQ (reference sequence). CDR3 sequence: CASSLPTRREQFF. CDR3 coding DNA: TGTGCCAGCAGCTTACCAACACGGAGAGAGCAGTTCTTC. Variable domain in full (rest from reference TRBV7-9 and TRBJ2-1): DTGVSQNPRHKITKRGQNVTFRCDPISEHNRLYWYRQTLGQGPEFLTYFQNEAQLEKSRLLSDRFSAERPKGSFSTLEIQRTEQGDSAMYLCASSLPTRREQFFGPGTRLTVL.

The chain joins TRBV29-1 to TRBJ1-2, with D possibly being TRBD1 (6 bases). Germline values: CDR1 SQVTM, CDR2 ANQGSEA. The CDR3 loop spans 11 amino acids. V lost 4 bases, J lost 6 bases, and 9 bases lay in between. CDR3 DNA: TGCAGCGTTGCAGGGGACGATGGCTACACCTTC. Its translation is CSVAGDDGYTF.

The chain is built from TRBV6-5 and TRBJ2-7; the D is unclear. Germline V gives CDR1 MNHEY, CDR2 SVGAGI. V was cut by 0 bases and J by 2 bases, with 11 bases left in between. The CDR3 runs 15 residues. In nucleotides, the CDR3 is TGTGCCAGCAGTTACTCTAGCCCAGACACCTACGAGCAGTACTTC. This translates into CASSYSSPDTYEQYF.

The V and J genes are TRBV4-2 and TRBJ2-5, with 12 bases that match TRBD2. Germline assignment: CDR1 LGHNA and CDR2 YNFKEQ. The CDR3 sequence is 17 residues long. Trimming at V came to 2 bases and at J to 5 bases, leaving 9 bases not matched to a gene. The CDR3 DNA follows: TGTGCCAGCAGCCAACCGCTAGCGGGAGGGCCCGGGGAGACCCAGTACTTC. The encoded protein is CASSQPLAGGPGETQYF.

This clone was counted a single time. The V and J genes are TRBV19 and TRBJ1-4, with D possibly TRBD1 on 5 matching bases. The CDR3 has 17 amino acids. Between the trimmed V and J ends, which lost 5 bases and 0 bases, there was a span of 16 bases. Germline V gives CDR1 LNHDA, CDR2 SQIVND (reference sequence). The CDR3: CASSPRRQFATNEKLFF. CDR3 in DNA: TGTGCCAGTAGTCCAAGGCGACAGTTTGCAACTAATGAAAAACTGTTTTTT.

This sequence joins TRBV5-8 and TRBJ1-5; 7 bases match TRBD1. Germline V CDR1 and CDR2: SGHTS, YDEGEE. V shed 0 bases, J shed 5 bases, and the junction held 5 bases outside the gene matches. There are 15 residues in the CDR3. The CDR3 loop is CASSLDYRGYQPQHF. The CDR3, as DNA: TGTGCCAGCAGCTTGGATTACAGGGGTTATCAGCCCCAGCATTTT.

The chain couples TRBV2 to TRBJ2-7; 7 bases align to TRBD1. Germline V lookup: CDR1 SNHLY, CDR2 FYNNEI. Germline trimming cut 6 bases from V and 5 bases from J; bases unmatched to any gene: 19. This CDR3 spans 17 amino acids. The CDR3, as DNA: TGTGCCAGCAGGATCATGTCCAGGGACAGCCCGCGGGACGAGCAGTACTTC. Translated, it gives CASRIMSRDSPRDEQYF.

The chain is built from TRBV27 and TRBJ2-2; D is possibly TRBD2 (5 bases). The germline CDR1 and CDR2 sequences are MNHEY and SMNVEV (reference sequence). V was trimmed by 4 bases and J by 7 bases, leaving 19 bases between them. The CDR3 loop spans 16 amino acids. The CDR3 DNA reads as TGTGCCAGCAGTTCCCGCCCACGAGGGCCTAACGGGGAGCTGTTTTTT. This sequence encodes CASSSRPRGPNGELFF.

The CDR3 bases are TGTGCCAGCAGCGGATGGTACCAAGAGACCCAGTACTTC. It codes for CASSGWYQETQYF. This chain joins TRBV7-6 and TRBJ2-5; D gene unclear. Trimming pared 5 bases from V and 0 bases from J, leaving 7 bases between. This CDR3 comprises 13 residues. CDR1 is SGHVS, CDR2 FNYEAQ, per germline.

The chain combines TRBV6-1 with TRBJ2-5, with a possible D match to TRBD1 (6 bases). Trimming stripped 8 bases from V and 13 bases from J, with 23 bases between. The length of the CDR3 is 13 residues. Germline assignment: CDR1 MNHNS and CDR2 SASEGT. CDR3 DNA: TGTGCCAGCTCCCGGACAGTATCCCAGGTCGGGTACTTC. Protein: CASSRTVSQVGYF.

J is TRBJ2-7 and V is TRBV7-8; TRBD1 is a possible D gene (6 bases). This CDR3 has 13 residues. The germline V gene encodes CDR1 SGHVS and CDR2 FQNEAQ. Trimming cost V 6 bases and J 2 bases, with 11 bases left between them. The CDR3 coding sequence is TGTGCCAGCAGACCCGGGACAACCTACGAGCAGTACTTC. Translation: CASRPGTTYEQYF.

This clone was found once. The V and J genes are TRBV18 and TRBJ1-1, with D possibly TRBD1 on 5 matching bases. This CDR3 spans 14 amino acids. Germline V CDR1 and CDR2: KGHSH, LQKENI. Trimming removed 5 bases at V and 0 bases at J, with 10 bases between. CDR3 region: CASSGTFMNTEAFF. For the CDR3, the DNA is TGTGCCAGCTCAGGGACTTTCATGAACACTGAAGCTTTCTTT.

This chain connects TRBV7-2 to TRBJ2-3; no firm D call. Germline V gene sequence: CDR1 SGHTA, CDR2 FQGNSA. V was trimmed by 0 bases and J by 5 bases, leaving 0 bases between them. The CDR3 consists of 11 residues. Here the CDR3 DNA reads TGTGCCAGCAGCTTAGCAGATACGCAGTATTTT. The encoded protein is CASSLADTQYF. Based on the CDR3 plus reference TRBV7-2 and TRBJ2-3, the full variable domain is GAGVSQSPSNKVTEKGKDVELRCDPISGHTALYWYRQSLGQGLEFLIYFQGNSAPDKSGLPSDRFSAERTGGSVSTLTIQRTQQEDSAVYLCASSLADTQYFGPGTRLTVL.

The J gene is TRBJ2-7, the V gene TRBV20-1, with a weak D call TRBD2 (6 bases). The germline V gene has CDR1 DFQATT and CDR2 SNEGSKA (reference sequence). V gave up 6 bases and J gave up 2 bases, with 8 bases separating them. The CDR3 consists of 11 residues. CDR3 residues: CSAWGAYEQYF. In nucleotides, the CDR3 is TGCAGTGCGTGGGGGGCCTACGAGCAGTACTTC.

The CDR3 loop reads CASRLAGGGNEQFF. CDR3 bases: TGTGCCAGCAGATTAGCGGGAGGAGGAAATGAGCAGTTCTTC. V is TRBV28 and J is TRBJ2-1, with 10 bases fitting TRBD2. Germline CDR1 reads MDHEN; CDR2 reads SYDVKM. CDR3 length equals 14 residues. The ends lost 6 bases at V and 7 bases at J; junction bases unmatched: 6. Using reference TRBV28 and TRBJ2-1 for the parts outside the CDR3, the full variable domain is DVKVTQSSRYLVKRTGEKVFLECVQDMDHENMFWYRQDPGLGLRLIYFSYDVKMKEKGDIPEGYSVSREKKERFSLILESASTNQTSMYLCASRLAGGGNEQFFGPGTRLTVL.

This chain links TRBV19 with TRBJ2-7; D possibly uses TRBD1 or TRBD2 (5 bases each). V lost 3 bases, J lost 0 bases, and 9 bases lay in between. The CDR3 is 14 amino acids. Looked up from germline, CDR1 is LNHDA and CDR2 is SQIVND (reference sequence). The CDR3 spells CASSIPGSSYEQYF. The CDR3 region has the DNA TGTGCCAGTAGTATTCCAGGGAGCTCCTACGAGCAGTACTTC.

The CDR3 sequence is CSVEDDGNYGYTF. CDR3 DNA sequence: TGCAGCGTTGAAGATGACGGCAACTATGGCTACACCTTC. The genes are TRBV29-1 and TRBJ1-2, with D hard to call. This CDR3 has 13 residues. Trimming pared 0 bases from V and 2 bases from J, leaving 7 bases between. Germline CDR1 SQVTM, CDR2 ANQGSEA. The full variable domain, with the rest looked up from reference TRBV29-1 and TRBJ1-2, is SAVISQKPSRDICQRGTSLTIQCQVDSQVTMMFWYRQQPGQSLTLIATANQGSEATYESGFVIDKFPISRPNLTFSTLTVSNMSPEDSSIYLCSVEDDGNYGYTFGSGTRLTVV.

The CDR3 DNA sequence: TGTGCCAGCAGCCCCATCCCGAGACGATGGAGAGAGACCCAGTACTTC. Amino acid sequence: CASSPIPRRWRETQYF. This sequence joins TRBV7-8 and TRBJ2-5; no clear D. Trimming pared 5 bases from V and 4 bases from J, leaving 20 bases between. The CDR3 length is 16 residues. CDR1 SGHVS and CDR2 FQNEAQ come from the germline V gene.

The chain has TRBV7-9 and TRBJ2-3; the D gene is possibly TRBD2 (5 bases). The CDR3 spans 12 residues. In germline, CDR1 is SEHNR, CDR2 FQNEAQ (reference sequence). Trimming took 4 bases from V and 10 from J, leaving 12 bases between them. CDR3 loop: CASSSAGSAQYF. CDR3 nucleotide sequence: TGTGCCAGCAGCTCCGCGGGCTCGGCGCAGTATTTT.

The CDR3 coding sequence is TGCGCCAGCAGCCAAGAACCGACTAGCGTGGGGTACAATGAGCAGTTCTTC. It codes for CASSQEPTSVGYNEQFF. The V call is TRBV4-3, the J call TRBJ2-1; 8 nucleotides agree with TRBD2. V lost 0 bases to trimming and J lost 4 bases; unmatched junction nucleotides: 8. The CDR3 is made up of 17 amino acids. Germline V gene lookup returns CDR1 LGHNA and CDR2 YSLEER.

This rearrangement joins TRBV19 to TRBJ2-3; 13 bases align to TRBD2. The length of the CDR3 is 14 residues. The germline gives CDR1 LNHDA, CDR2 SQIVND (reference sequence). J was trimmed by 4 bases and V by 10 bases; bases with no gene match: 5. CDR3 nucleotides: TGTGCCACCAGGACTAGCGGGAGATCAGATACGCAGTATTTT. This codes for CATRTSGRSDTQYF. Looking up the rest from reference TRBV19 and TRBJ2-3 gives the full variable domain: DGGITQSPKYLFRKEGQNVTLSCEQNLNHDAMYWYRQDPGQGLRLIYYSQIVNDFQKGDIAEGYSVSREKKESFPLTVTSAQKNPTAFYLCATRTSGRSDTQYFGPGTRLTVL.

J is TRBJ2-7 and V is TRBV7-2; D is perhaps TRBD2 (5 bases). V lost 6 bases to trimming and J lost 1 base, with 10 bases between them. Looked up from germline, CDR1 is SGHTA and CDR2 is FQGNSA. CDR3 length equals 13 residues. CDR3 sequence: CASRRTGSYEQYF. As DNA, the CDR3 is TGTGCCAGCAGGCGGACTGGATCCTACGAGCAGTACTTC. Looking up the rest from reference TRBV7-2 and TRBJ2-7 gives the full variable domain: GAGVSQSPSNKVTEKGKDVELRCDPISGHTALYWYRQSLGQGLEFLIYFQGNSAPDKSGLPSDRFSAERTGGSVSTLTIQRTQQEDSAVYLCASRRTGSYEQYFGPGTRLTVT.